A selection of T cell receptor beta chains follows, all from one sample in a study of T cell changes during pregnancy in multiple sclerosis. Assay: immunoSEQ multiplex PCR; the TCRdb copy retains only in-frame clones and omits some. The table records about 31,000 clones, approximately 91% of them present only once. The sequenced sample was CD8+ T cells from peripheral blood mononuclear cells, obtained in the second trimester of pregnancy. These TCRs come from a female donor with multiple sclerosis, enrolled in a pregnancy study. Both conserved end residues are part of each CDR3.

j_gene,v_gene,CDR3aa
TRBJ2-5,TRBV7-2,CASSLPAGEPGETQYF
TRBJ2-3,TRBV9,CASSPRGRELADTQYF
TRBJ1-2,TRBV15,CATSSLSTGQVYGYTF
TRBJ2-7,TRBV6-1,CGGGDYEQYF
TRBJ1-2,TRBV6-1,CAISLWTADYGYTF
TRBJ2-2,TRBV30,CAWSRGGGELFF
TRBJ2-3,TRBV9,CASSVVDSDTQYF
TRBJ2-3,TRBV11-3,CASSSQLAGGTDTQYF
TRBJ2-2,TRBV15,CATSYGQANTGELFF
TRBJ1-2,TRBV5-4,CASSSLGVSDGYTF
TRBJ2-3,TRBV5-6,CASSRGLAGADTQYF
TRBJ1-2,TRBV5-6,CASSSGTGGHGYTF
TRBJ2-4,TRBV27,CASASGGANIQYF
TRBJ1-4,TRBV2,CASSEPRVEKLFF
TRBJ2-1,TRBV5-4,CASRDGTSNEQFF
TRBJ1-1,TRBV4-1,CASSLGLTGGSEAFF
TRBJ2-7,TRBV11-2,CASSFDRPYEQYF
TRBJ2-7,TRBV9,CASSDDRDSYEQYF
TRBJ2-7,TRBV11-2,CASSPTSEDPSEQYF
TRBJ1-4,TRBV4-3,CASSHPQGGSEKLFF
TRBJ2-7,TRBV19,CASSIFGGTYEQYF
TRBJ2-1,TRBV6-5,CASSYSSSGGEQFF
TRBJ2-1,TRBV7-9,CASRPTSGAYNEQFF
TRBJ1-5,TRBV18,CASSPAADEPQHF
TRBJ2-7,TRBV4-3,CASSQDGALGEQYF